This T cell receptor (beta chain) is from a study of T cells in Graves' hyperthyroidism and ophthalmopathy. Study conclusions and caveats: Most thyroid clonotypes expanded above 0.001 were also detected in blood. Stable hyperthyroidism was separated from ophthalmopathy by a model based on 13 V-J features.

This CDR3 is built from 17 residues. Germline lookup yields CDR1 SNHLY and CDR2 FYNNEI. V was pared by 3 bases and J by 3 bases, with 11 bases of the junction left unmatched. Clinicians diagnosed patients from clinical symptoms, serum thyroxine and TRAb, thyroid ultrasound and orbital computed tomography. 8.5 to 10 ml of fresh peripheral blood supplied the PBMCs. This clonotype was recorded at least ten times. Its antigen is undetermined. Template material for amplifying TCR beta CDR3 regions consisted of RNA transcripts. TCR CDR3 regions were first amplified by RT-PCR with HTBI primers. TCRdb reanalysed the multiplex PCR reads using MiXCR and keeps one entry per CDR3 protein. This table holds around 270,000 distinct CDR3 sequences, less than 20% found once.

The chain couples TRBV2 to TRBJ2-5, with 9 bases fitting TRBD2. The sequence was obtained from a man between 45 and 60 years old with Graves' ophthalmopathy. Sequenced sample: blood. The CDR3 DNA reads as TGTGCCAGCAGTGAGACCCCAACAATAGCGGGAGAAGAGACCCAGTACTTC. It encodes CASSETPTIAGEETQYF.